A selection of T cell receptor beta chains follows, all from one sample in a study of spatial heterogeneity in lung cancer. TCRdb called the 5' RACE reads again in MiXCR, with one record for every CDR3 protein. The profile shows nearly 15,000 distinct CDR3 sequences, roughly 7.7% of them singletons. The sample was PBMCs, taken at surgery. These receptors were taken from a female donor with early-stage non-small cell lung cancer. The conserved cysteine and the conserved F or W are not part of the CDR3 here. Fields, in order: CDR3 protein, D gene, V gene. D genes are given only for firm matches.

CDR3 protein: ASSFGGRKLF
D gene: -
V gene: TRBV12-3/TRBV12-4

CDR3 protein: ASSSQGLYGYT
D gene: TRBD1
V gene: TRBV11-2

CDR3 protein: ASGLVPERSYEQY
D gene: -
V gene: TRBV12-5

CDR3 protein: SVEAFKNTEAF
D gene: -
V gene: TRBV29-1

CDR3 protein: ATPNRTGNYNSPLH
D gene: TRBD1
V gene: TRBV7-9

CDR3 protein: ASSRTTGNGYT
D gene: -
V gene: TRBV3-1

CDR3 protein: SARDPTSGGNEQF
D gene: TRBD2
V gene: TRBV20-1

CDR3 protein: ASSFQRGTEAF
D gene: -
V gene: TRBV5-5

CDR3 protein: ASSLMTGRYEQY
D gene: -
V gene: TRBV7-2

CDR3 protein: ASSLVRGSTEAF
D gene: -
V gene: TRBV5-1

CDR3 protein: SVEGARGARYGYT
D gene: -
V gene: TRBV29-1

CDR3 protein: ASSQGRGETQY
D gene: TRBD2
V gene: TRBV4-2

CDR3 protein: ASTGHRVPDTQY
D gene: -
V gene: TRBV9

CDR3 protein: ASSQQGLNEAF
D gene: TRBD1
V gene: TRBV6-5

CDR3 protein: AITEGQGLNRVTEAF
D gene: -
V gene: TRBV10-3

CDR3 protein: ASSRSDLNTGELF
D gene: -
V gene: TRBV4-1

CDR3 protein: ASSQARLYQETQY
D gene: -
V gene: TRBV7-9

CDR3 protein: ASSHDYSSWSQF
D gene: -
V gene: TRBV12-3/TRBV12-4

CDR3 protein: SAREGGVGAF
D gene: -
V gene: TRBV20-1

CDR3 protein: ASRRGNDRYYEQY
D gene: -
V gene: TRBV6-1

CDR3 protein: ASAGGLYEQY
D gene: -
V gene: TRBV28

CDR3 protein: ASSLRGPGGT
D gene: -
V gene: TRBV5-1

CDR3 protein: ASSPNVAANTGELF
D gene: -
V gene: TRBV7-9

CDR3 protein: ASKRGTEAF
D gene: -
V gene: TRBV19

CDR3 protein: ASSLIGRRRGETGVTNEKLF
D gene: -
V gene: TRBV7-2

CDR3 protein: ASSDPRTGPNTEAF
D gene: TRBD1
V gene: TRBV6-5

CDR3 protein: ASSSAPGLRLHYEQY
D gene: -
V gene: TRBV7-2

CDR3 protein: ASGLEYTRTEPKGYT
D gene: -
V gene: TRBV12-5

CDR3 protein: ASSWTGDQPQH
D gene: TRBD1
V gene: TRBV12-3/TRBV12-4

CDR3 protein: ASSAYEQF
D gene: -
V gene: TRBV2

CDR3 protein: ATSDLGTRELF
D gene: -
V gene: TRBV24-1

CDR3 protein: SGGTYNEQF
D gene: -
V gene: TRBV29-1